This is a list of T cell receptor beta chains from one sample in a study of T cell responses to AZD1222 COVID-19 vaccine. The assay was immunoSEQ multiplex PCR, and TCRdb's table has in-frame clones only and misses some. The repertoire has 95,000 to 150,000 clones, approximately 85% of them found once; the top ten carry over 5%. The sequences come from peripheral blood, collected on day 0 of AZD1222 vaccination. Receptor source: an adult in good health. Each CDR3 is given with its conserved first and last residue. The D gene is left open where the match is weak. Rows may omit the clone size; those that give it use once, few, many or a size class.

>NA|TRBJ1-2|TRBV18|NA
CASSPGTEYGYTF
TGTGCCAGCTCACCCGGAACAGAGTATGGCTACACCTTC
>NA|TRBJ1-6|TRBV5-1|NA
CASSLAGSAQSSYNSPLHF
TGCGCCAGCAGCTTGGCCGGGTCAGCCCAAAGCTCCTATAATTCACCCCTCCACTTT
>NA|TRBJ2-1|TRBV3-1/TRBV3-2|NA
CASSQRPGPEQFF
TGTGCCAGCAGCCAAAGACCAGGCCCCGAGCAGTTCTTC
>NA|TRBJ1-1|TRBV7-9|NA
CASSYPEPMNTEAFF
TGTGCCAGCAGCTATCCCGAACCCATGAACACTGAAGCTTTCTTT
>TRBD2|TRBJ2-1|TRBV4-2|NA
CASSHPFGSGGAAVEFF
TGTGCCAGCAGCCACCCCTTCGGAAGCGGGGGGGCCGCCGTGGAGTTCTTC
>NA|TRBJ2-1|TRBV24-1|NA
CATGDGRSSYNEQFF
TGTGCCACCGGGGACGGCCGGAGCTCCTACAATGAGCAGTTCTTC
>NA|TRBJ2-7|TRBV20-1|NA
CSASNWGLTFYEQYF
TGCAGTGCTAGTAATTGGGGACTCACCTTCTACGAGCAGTACTTC
>NA|TRBJ1-1|TRBV6-4|NA
CASSRTELTEAFF
TGTGCCAGCAGTCGGACGGAACTCACTGAAGCTTTCTTT
>NA|TRBJ2-3|TRBV6-6|NA
CATSIVESLSTQYF
TGTGCCACCTCCATTGTAGAGAGTTTGAGTACGCAGTATTTT
>NA|TRBJ2-5|TRBV6-2/TRBV6-3|NA
CASSRRGGTQETQYF
TGTGCCAGCAGCCGACGCGGCGGTACGCAAGAGACCCAGTACTTC
>NA|TRBJ1-6|TRBV7-9|NA
CASSLALVSSLHF
TGTGCCAGCAGCTTAGCCTTGGTTTCTTCCCTCCACTTT
>NA|TRBJ2-5|TRBV2|NA
CASRRGRDQVTQYF
TGTGCCAGCAGAAGGGGCAGGGACCAGGTGACCCAGTACTTC
>NA|TRBJ1-1|TRBV6-5|NA
CASRTAGLNTEAFF
TGTGCCAGCAGAACCGCAGGGCTGAACACTGAAGCTTTCTTT
>TRBD2|TRBJ2-1|TRBV11-1|NA
CASSWAGGLYNEQFF
TGTGCCAGCAGCTGGGCGGGGGGGCTTTACAATGAGCAGTTCTTC
>NA|TRBJ1-3|TRBV24-1|NA
CATSDRQIAIYF
TGTGCCACCAGTGACCGACAGATTGCCATATATTTT
>NA|TRBJ1-1|TRBV4-3|NA
CASSQDLLPTEAFF
TGCGCCAGCAGCCAAGATCTCCTCCCCACTGAAGCTTTCTTT
>TRBD2|TRBJ2-1|TRBV19|NA
CASSNGGSSYNEQFF
TGTGCCAGTAGTAACGGGGGGAGCTCCTACAATGAGCAGTTCTTC
>NA|TRBJ2-7|TRBV5-4|NA
CASSLDPGETYEQYF
TGTGCCAGCAGCTTGGATCCAGGGGAGACCTACGAGCAGTACTTC
>NA|TRBJ1-2|TRBV29-1|NA
CSAPDRNYGYTF
TGCAGCGCGCCGGACAGAAACTATGGCTACACCTTC
>NA|TRBJ1-5|TRBV6-6|NA
CASSYSNAANQPQHF
TGTGCCAGCAGTTACTCGAACGCGGCTAATCAGCCCCAGCATTTT
>NA|TRBJ1-1|TRBV7-9|few
CASRDLNTEAFF
TGTGCCAGCCGAGATTTGAACACTGAAGCTTTCTTT
>TRBD1|TRBJ1-2|TRBV6-2/TRBV6-3|NA
CASSYADRGRYGYTF
TGTGCCAGCAGTTACGCCGACAGGGGCCGCTATGGCTACACCTTC
>TRBD1|TRBJ2-7|TRBV4-2|few
CASSQGDRGKLSYEQYF
TGTGCCAGCAGCCAAGGAGACAGGGGGAAACTCTCCTACGAGCAGTACTTC
>TRBD2|TRBJ2-3|TRBV3-1/TRBV3-2|NA
CASSQDRIGLAGGPSTDTQYF
TGTGCCAGCAGCCAAGATAGAATTGGATTAGCGGGGGGGCCAAGCACAGATACGCAGTATTTT
>TRBD1|TRBJ1-3|TRBV12-5|NA
CASVGQGARGNTIYF
TGTGCTAGTGTAGGACAGGGGGCGCGCGGAAACACCATATATTTT
>NA|TRBJ2-1|TRBV3-1/TRBV3-2|NA
CASSQAGVAVHEQFF
TGTGCCAGCAGCCAAGCGGGGGTGGCTGTGCATGAGCAGTTCTTC
>NA|TRBJ1-4|TRBV12-3/TRBV12-4|few
CASRGEDSKLFF
TGTGCCAGCAGGGGAGAGGACTCAAAACTGTTTTTT
>NA|TRBJ2-3|TRBV18|once
CASSPFASDTQYF
TGTGCCAGCTCACCATTTGCTTCAGATACGCAGTATTTT
>NA|TRBJ2-3|TRBV28|NA
CASSSEVGEDTQYF
TGTGCCAGCAGTTCAGAGGTCGGAGAAGATACGCAGTATTTT
>TRBD1|TRBJ1-4|TRBV19|NA
CASRPGGYKTFTNEKLFF
TGTGCCAGTAGGCCAGGGGGATACAAAACTTTTACTAATGAAAAACTGTTTTTT
>NA|TRBJ2-7|TRBV5-4|NA
CASSSLTYEQYF
TGTGCCAGCAGCTCTCTAACCTACGAGCAGTACTTC
>TRBD1|TRBJ2-7|TRBV9|NA
CASSPRQGIHEQYF
TGTGCCAGCAGCCCGCGACAGGGTATCCACGAGCAGTACTTC
>NA|TRBJ1-1|TRBV6-1|NA
CASSETDQAFF
TGTGCCAGCAGTGAGACCGACCAAGCTTTCTTT
>TRBD2|TRBJ2-2|TRBV7-2|few
CASSSGLVTGELFF
TGTGCCAGCAGCTCGGGACTAGTGACCGGGGAGCTGTTTTTT
>NA|TRBJ1-3|TRBV7-6|NA
CASSLERQSSGNTIYF
TGTGCCAGCAGCTTAGAGAGACAGAGCTCTGGAAACACCATATATTTT
>NA|TRBJ2-2|TRBV11-3|NA
CASSPPTLASTGELFF
TGTGCCAGCAGCCCCCCTACTCTGGCATCCACCGGGGAGCTGTTTTTT
>NA|TRBJ1-1|TRBV7-2|NA
CASLTEMNTEAFF
TGTGCCAGCCTGACCGAAATGAACACTGAAGCTTTCTTT
>NA|TRBJ1-6|TRBV2|NA
CASSEGALPVGSPLHF
TGTGCCAGCAGTGAAGGTGCACTGCCAGTAGGTTCACCCCTCCACTTT
>NA|TRBJ1-5|TRBV18|NA
CASSPPGTRNQPQHF
TGTGCCAGCTCACCACCGGGGACAAGAAATCAGCCCCAGCATTTT
>NA|TRBJ1-1|TRBV11-2|NA
CASSFGWSTEAFF
TGTGCCAGCAGCTTCGGGTGGAGTACTGAAGCTTTCTTT
>NA|TRBJ2-1|TRBV2|NA
CASSEVGGSSYNEQFF
TGTGCCAGCAGTGAAGTGGGAGGCAGCTCCTACAATGAGCAGTTCTTC
>TRBD1|TRBJ2-7|TRBV5-1|NA
CASSFSGTGDEQYF
TGCGCCAGCAGCTTTTCCGGGACAGGGGACGAGCAGTACTTC
>TRBD2|TRBJ2-7|TRBV4-1|NA
CASSQAAGGFGYEQYF
TGCGCCAGCAGCCAAGCAGCGGGGGGGTTTGGGTACGAGCAGTACTTC
>TRBD2|TRBJ2-1|TRBV4-1|NA
CASSQETGGPGNEQFF
TGCGCCAGCAGCCAAGAAACGGGGGGGCCAGGCAATGAGCAGTTCTTC
>NA|TRBJ1-5|TRBV7-8|NA
CASSLAVGGSNQPQHF
TGTGCCAGCAGCTTAGCGGTAGGGGGGAGCAATCAGCCCCAGCATTTT
>NA|TRBJ2-7|TRBV6-5|NA
CASRGGLGLRQYF
TGTGCCAGCAGGGGCGGACTGGGGTTGAGGCAGTACTTC
>NA|TRBJ1-2|TRBV14|once
CASSQQGANYGYTF
TGTGCCAGCAGCCAACAGGGAGCTAACTATGGCTACACCTTC
>NA|TRBJ1-5|TRBV6-1|NA
CASSERGNQPQHF
TGTGCCAGCAGTGAACGGGGCAATCAGCCCCAGCATTTT
>TRBD2|TRBJ2-1|TRBV10-3|NA
CAIGKASGGYNEQFF
TGTGCCATCGGTAAGGCTAGCGGGGGATACAATGAGCAGTTCTTC
>TRBD1|TRBJ2-7|TRBV28|NA
CASTFPSGTGNLGEQYF
TGTGCCAGCACTTTCCCATCCGGGACAGGAAACCTGGGGGAGCAGTACTTC
>TRBD1|TRBJ1-5|TRBV6-5|NA
CASSPGQGYQPQHF
TGTGCCAGCAGCCCGGGACAGGGTTATCAGCCCCAGCATTTT